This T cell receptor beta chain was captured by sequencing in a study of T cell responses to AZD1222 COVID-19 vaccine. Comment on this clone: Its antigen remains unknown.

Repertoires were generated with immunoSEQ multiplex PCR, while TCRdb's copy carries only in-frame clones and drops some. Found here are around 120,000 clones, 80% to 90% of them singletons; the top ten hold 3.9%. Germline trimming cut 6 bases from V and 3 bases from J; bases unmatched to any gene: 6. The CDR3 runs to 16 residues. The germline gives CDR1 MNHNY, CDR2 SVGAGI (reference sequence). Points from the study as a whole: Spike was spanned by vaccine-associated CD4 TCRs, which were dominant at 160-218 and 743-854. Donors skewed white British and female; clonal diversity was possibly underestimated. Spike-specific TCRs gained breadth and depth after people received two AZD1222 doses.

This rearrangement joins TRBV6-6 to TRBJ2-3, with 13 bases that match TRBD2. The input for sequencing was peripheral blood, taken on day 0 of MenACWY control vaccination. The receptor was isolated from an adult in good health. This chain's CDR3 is CASSQRTSGGTDTQYF. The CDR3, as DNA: TGTGCCAGCAGCCAGAGGACTAGCGGGGGAACAGATACGCAGTATTTT.